A single sample is the source of the 7 T cell receptor beta chains below, sequenced in a study of identical twins (dated by TCRdb to 2016 to 2017). Receptors were amplified or captured by 5' RACE. Instrument on record: Illumina HiSeq 2000. TCRdb applied fastp at Q25 and MiXCR to the public reads, then kept only in-frame beta chains. Here each entry gathers all rows of one CDR3 protein and keeps the most common genes and DNA. Within this sample are around 100,000 distinct CDR3 sequences, with 5.9% of them counted one time only. The ten largest clones capture approximately 12% of the sample. Sequenced input: memory T cells sorted from blood. The cell subset or site label for this specimen denotes: CD45RO+ enriched T cells. The source of these receptors is a woman in her 50s in good health.

In its sample, this clonotype was seen many times. V is TRBV4-1 and J is TRBJ2-7; TRBD2 matches at 14 bases. V was clipped by 4 bases and J by 6 bases; unmatched bases: 8. The germline V gene encodes CDR1 MGHRA and CDR2 YSYEKL. The CDR3 length is 16 residues. The CDR3 loop is CASSRGLAGVGVEQYF. CDR3 DNA: TGCGCCAGCAGCCGGGGACTAGCGGGAGTGGGGGTCGAGCAGTACTTC.

In this sample, this clonotype turned up many times. This sequence joins TRBV9 and TRBJ2-2, with 7 bases fitting TRBD2. Germline trimming cut 2 bases from V and 6 bases from J; bases unmatched to any gene: 4. The CDR3 totals 14 residues. Germline V lookup: CDR1 SGDLS, CDR2 YYNGEE. The DNA for the CDR3 is TGTGCCAGCAGCGTTCAGGGAGGGGCCGGGGAGCTGTTTTTT. It translates to CASSVQGGAGELFF.

V is TRBV27 and J is TRBJ2-3, with 12 bases lining up with TRBD2. J was trimmed by 3 bases and V by 2 bases; bases with no gene match: 9. This CDR3 region has 18 residues. Per the germline V gene, CDR1 is MNHEY and CDR2 is SMNVEV (reference sequence). The CDR3 is CASSLRLAGVQRTDTQYF. CDR3 bases: TGTGCCAGCAGTTTAAGACTAGCGGGAGTGCAAAGGACAGATACGCAGTATTTT.

This clonotype was seen repeatedly, ten times or more. The V call is TRBV7-9, the J call TRBJ1-2, with 10 bases matching TRBD1. The CDR3 has 14 amino acids. After removal of 5 bases from V and 7 bases from J, the junction contained 7 bases not matched to a gene. Germline values: CDR1 SEHNR, CDR2 FQNEAQ (reference sequence). The CDR3 here is CASSLDRGHGGYTF. The CDR3 bases are TGTGCCAGCAGCCTCGACAGGGGGCATGGTGGCTACACCTTC.

There are many counts of this clonotype. The V and J genes are TRBV6-2 or TRBV6-3 and TRBJ2-5; TRBD2 matches at 11 bases. Per the germline V gene, CDR1 is MNHEY and CDR2 is SVGEGT. The CDR3 runs to 14 residues. The V gene end was trimmed by 5 bases and the J gene end by 4 bases; junction bases not matched to a gene: 3. CDR3 nucleotide sequence: TGTGCCAGCAGTCGACTAGCGGGAATAGAGACCCAGTACTTC. It is translated as CASSRLAGIETQYF.

This clonotype was counted many times. The chain carries TRBV6-5 and TRBJ1-2; maybe TRBD1 (5 bases). Trimming cost V 0 bases and J 4 bases, with 9 bases left between them. This CDR3 region has 14 residues. The V gene's germline CDR1 is MNHEY and CDR2 SVGAGI. In nucleotides, the CDR3 is TGTGCCAGCAGTTACTCGGGGCCGCCCTATGGCTACACCTTC. Translating it yields CASSYSGPPYGYTF.

This clonotype was seen more than once but under ten times. The chain couples TRBV20-1 to TRBJ2-5; TRBD1 might be the D (6 bases). CDR1 DFQATT and CDR2 SNEGSKA come from the germline V gene (reference sequence). This CDR3 is built from 14 residues. The V gene lost 1 base and the J gene lost 2 bases, with 11 bases spanning the gap. CDR3 in amino acids: CSARALGTQETQYF. The CDR3 nucleotides are TGCAGTGCTAGAGCGCTCGGGACACAAGAGACCCAGTACTTC.